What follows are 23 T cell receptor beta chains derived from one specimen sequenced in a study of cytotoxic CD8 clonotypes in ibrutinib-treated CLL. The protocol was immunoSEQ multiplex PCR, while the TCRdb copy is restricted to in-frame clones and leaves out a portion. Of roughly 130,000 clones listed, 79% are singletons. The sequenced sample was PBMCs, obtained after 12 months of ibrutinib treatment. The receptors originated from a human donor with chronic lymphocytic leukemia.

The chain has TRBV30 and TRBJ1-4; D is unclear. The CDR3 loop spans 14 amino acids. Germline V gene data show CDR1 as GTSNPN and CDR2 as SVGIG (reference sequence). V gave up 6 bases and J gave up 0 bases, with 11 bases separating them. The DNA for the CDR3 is TGTGCCTGCCTTAATACAGCAACTAATGAAAAACTGTTTTTT. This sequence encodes CACLNTATNEKLFF.

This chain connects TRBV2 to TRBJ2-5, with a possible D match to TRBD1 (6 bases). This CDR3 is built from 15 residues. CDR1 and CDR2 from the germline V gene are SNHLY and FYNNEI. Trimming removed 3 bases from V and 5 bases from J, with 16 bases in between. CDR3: CASSDGVGALETQYF. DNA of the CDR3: TGTGCCAGCAGTGATGGCGTGGGGGCTCTTGAGACCCAGTACTTC.

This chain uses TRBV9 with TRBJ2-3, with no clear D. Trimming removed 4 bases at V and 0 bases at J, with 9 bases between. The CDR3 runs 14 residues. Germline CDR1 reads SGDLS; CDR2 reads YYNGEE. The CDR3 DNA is TGTGCCAGCAGCAAATATTATAGCACAGATACGCAGTATTTT. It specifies CASSKYYSTDTQYF.

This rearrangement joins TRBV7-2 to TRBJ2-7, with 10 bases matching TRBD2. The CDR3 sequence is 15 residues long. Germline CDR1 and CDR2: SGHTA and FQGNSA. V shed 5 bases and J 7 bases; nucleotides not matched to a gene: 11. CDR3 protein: CASSPIAGGYGEQYF. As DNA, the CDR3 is TGTGCCAGCAGCCCAATAGCGGGAGGATATGGGGAGCAGTACTTC.

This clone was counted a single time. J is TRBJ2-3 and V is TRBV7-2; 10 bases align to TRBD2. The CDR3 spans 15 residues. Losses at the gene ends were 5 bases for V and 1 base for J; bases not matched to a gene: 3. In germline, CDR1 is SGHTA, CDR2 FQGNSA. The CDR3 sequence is CASSQTSGRTDTQYF. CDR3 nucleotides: TGTGCCAGCAGCCAGACTAGCGGGCGCACAGATACGCAGTATTTT.

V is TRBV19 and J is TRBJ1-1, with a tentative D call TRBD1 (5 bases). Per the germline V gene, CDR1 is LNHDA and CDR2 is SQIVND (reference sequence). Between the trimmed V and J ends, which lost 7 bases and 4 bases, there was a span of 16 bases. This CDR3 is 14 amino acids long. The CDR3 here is CASIGGAGTTEAFF. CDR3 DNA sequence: TGTGCCAGTATCGGCGGGGCAGGGACCACTGAAGCTTTCTTT.

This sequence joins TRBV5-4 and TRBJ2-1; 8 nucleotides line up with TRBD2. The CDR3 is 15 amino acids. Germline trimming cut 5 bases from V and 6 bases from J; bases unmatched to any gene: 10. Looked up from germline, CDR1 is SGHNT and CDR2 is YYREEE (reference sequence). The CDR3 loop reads CASRDAGTSINEQFF. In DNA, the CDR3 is TGTGCCAGCAGGGACGCCGGGACTAGTATCAATGAGCAGTTCTTC.

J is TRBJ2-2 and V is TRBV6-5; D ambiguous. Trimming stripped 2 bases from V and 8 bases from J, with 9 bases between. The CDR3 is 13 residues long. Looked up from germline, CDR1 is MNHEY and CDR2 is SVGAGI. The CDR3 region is CASSYDAWGELFF. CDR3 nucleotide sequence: TGTGCCAGCAGTTACGACGCCTGGGGGGAGCTGTTTTTT.

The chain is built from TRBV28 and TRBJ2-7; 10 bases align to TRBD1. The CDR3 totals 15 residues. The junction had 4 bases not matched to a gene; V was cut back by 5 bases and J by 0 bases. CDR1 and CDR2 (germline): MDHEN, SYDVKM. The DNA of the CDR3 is TGTGCCAGCAGTCCGGACAGGGGGGACTCCTACGAGCAGTACTTC. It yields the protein CASSPDRGDSYEQYF.

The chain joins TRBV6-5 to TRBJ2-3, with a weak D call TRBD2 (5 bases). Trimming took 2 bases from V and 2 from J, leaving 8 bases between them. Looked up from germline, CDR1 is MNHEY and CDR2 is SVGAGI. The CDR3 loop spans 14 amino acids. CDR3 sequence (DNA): TGTGCCAGCAGTTACGGCGGGCCCACAGATACGCAGTATTTT. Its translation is CASSYGGPTDTQYF.

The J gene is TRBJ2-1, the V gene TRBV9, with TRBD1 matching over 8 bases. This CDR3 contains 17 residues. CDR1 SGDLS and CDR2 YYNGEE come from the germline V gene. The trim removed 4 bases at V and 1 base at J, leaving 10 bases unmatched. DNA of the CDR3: TGTGCCAGCAGCACCGCAACCCGGGACAGGTCCTACAATGAGCAGTTCTTC. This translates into CASSTATRDRSYNEQFF. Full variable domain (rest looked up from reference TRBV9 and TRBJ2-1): DSGVTQTPKHLITATGQRVTLRCSPRSGDLSVYWYQQSLDQGLQFLIQYYNGEERAKGNILERFSAQQFPDLHSELNLSSLELGDSALYFCASSTATRDRSYNEQFFGPGTRLTVL.

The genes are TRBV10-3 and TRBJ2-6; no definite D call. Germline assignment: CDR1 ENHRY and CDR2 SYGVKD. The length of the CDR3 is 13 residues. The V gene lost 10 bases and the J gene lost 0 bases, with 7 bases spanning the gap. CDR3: CASASSGANVLTF. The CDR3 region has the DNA TGTGCCAGTGCCAGCTCTGGGGCCAACGTCCTGACTTTC.

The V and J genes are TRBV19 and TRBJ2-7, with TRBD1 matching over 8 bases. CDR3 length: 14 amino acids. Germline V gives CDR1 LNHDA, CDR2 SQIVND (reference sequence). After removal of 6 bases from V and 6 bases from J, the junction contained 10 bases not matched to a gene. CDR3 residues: CASSQAAGGSEQYF. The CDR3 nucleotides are TGTGCCAGTAGCCAGGCGGCAGGGGGCTCCGAGCAGTACTTC.

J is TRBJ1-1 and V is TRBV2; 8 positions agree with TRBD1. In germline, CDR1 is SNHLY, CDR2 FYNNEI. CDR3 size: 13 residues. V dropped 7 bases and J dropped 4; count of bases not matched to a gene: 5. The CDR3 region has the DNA TGTGCCAGCATGTCACAGGGGGTCACTGAAGCTTTCTTT. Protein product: CASMSQGVTEAFF.

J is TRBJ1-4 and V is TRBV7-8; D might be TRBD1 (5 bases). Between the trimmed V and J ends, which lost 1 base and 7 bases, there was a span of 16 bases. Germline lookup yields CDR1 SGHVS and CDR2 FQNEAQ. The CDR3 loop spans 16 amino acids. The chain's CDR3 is CASSLGRSQDFEKLFF. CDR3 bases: TGTGCCAGCAGCTTAGGTCGGTCACAGGATTTTGAAAAACTGTTTTTT.

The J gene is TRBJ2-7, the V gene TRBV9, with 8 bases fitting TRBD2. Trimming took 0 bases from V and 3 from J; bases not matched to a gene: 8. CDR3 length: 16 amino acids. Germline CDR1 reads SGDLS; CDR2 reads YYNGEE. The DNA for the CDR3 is TGTGCCAGCAGCGTAGGGGGAACTAGCGGATTCTACGAGCAGTACTTC. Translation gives CASSVGGTSGFYEQYF.

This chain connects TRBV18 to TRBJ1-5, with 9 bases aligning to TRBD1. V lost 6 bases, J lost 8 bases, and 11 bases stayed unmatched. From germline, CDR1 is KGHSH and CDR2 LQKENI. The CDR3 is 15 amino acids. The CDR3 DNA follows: TGTGCCAGCTCCCCCGGACAGGGGCTCGGTGAGCCCCAGCATTTT. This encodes CASSPGQGLGEPQHF.

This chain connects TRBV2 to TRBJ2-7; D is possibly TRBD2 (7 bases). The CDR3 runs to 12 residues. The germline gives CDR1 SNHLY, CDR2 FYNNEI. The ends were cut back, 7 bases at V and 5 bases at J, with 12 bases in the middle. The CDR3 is CASKGGVDEQYF. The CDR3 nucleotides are TGTGCCAGCAAAGGGGGGGTGGACGAGCAGTACTTC.

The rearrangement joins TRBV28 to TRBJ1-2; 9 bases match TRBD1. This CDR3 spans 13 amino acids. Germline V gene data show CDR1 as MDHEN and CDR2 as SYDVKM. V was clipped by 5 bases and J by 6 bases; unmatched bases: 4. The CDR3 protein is CASSPGQGHGYTF. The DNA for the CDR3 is TGTGCCAGCAGTCCGGGACAGGGTCATGGCTACACCTTC.

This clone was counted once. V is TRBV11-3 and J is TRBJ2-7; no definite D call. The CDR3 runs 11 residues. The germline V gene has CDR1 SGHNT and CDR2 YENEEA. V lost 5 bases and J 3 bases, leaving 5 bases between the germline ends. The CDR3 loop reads CASSNHYEQYF. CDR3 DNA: TGTGCCAGCAGCAATCACTACGAGCAGTACTTC.

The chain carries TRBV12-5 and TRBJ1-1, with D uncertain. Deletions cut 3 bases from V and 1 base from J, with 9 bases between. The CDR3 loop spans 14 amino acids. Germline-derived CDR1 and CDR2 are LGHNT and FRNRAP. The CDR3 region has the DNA TGTGCTAGTGGTTTAGCCCGACCGAACACTGAAGCTTTCTTT. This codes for CASGLARPNTEAFF.

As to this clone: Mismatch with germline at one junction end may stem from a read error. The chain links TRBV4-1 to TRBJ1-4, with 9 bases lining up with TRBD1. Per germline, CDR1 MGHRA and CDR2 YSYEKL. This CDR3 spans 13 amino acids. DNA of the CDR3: TGCGCCAGCAGCCCACGCCTTGAGACAGGGGGGGTTTTT. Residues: CASSPRLETGGVF.

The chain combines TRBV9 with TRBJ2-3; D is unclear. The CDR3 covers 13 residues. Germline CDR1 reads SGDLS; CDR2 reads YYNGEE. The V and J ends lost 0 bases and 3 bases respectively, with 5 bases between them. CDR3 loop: CASSVAGTDTQYF. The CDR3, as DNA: TGTGCCAGCAGCGTAGCTGGGACAGATACGCAGTATTTT.